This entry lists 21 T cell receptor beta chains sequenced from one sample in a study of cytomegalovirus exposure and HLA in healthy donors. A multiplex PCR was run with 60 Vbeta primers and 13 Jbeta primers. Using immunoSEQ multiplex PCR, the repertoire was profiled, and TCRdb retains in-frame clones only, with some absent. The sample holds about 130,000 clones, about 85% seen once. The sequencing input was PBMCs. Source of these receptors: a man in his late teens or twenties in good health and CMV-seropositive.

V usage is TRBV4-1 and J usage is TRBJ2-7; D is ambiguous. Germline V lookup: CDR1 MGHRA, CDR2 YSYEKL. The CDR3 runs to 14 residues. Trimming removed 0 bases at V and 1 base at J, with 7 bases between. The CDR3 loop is CASSQDSSSYEQYF. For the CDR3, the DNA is TGCGCCAGCAGCCAAGATAGTAGTTCCTACGAGCAGTACTTC.

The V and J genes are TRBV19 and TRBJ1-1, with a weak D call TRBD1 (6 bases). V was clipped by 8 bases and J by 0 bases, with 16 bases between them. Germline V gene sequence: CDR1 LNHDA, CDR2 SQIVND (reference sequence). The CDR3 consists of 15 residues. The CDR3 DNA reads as TGTGCCAGTGACAACACAGGGCTAGTGAACACTGAAGCTTTCTTT. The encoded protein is CASDNTGLVNTEAFF.

CDR3 in DNA: TGTGCCAGTAGTATGACAGGGAGTAATCAGCCCCAGCATTTT. Translating gives CASSMTGSNQPQHF. The chain joins TRBV19 to TRBJ1-5; 7 bases agree with TRBD1. Germline lookup yields CDR1 LNHDA and CDR2 SQIVND (reference sequence). The CDR3 runs 14 residues. Losses at the gene ends were 3 bases for V and 4 bases for J; bases not matched to a gene: 3.

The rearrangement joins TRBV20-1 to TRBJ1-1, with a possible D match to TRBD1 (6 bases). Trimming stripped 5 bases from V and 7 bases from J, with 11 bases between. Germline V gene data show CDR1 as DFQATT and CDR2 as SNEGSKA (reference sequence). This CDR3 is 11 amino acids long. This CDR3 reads CSAGTFREAFF. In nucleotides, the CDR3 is TGCAGTGCTGGGACATTCCGTGAAGCTTTCTTT.

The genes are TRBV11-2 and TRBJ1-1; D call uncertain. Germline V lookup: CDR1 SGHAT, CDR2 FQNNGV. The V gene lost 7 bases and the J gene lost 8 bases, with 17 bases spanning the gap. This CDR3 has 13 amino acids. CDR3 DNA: TGTGCCAGCACCACAACAAGGACTATGGAAGCTTTCTTT. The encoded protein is CASTTTRTMEAFF.

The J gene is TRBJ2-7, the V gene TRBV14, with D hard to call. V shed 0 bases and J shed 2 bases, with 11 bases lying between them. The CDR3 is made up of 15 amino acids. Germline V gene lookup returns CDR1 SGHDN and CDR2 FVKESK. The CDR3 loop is CASSQEPDMPYEQYF. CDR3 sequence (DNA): TGTGCCAGCAGCCAAGAGCCCGACATGCCCTACGAGCAGTACTTC.

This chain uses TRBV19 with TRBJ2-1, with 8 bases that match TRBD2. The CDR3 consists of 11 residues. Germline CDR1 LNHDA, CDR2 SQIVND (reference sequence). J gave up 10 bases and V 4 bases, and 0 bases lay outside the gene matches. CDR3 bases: TGTGCCAGTAGTAGCGGGGGGGAGCAGTTCTTC. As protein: CASSSGGEQFF.

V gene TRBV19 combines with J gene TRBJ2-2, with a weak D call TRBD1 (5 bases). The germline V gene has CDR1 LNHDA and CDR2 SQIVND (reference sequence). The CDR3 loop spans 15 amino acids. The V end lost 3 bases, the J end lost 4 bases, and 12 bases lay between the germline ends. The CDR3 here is CASSIRGGSTGELFF. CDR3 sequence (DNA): TGTGCCAGTAGTATTAGGGGCGGCAGCACCGGGGAGCTGTTTTTT.

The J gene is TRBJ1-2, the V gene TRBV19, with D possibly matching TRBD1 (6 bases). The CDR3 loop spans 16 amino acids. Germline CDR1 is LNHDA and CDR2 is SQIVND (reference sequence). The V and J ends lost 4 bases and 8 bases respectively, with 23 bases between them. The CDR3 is CASSNYREFAIGGYTF. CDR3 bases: TGTGCCAGTAGTAACTACAGGGAATTTGCCATAGGGGGCTACACCTTC.

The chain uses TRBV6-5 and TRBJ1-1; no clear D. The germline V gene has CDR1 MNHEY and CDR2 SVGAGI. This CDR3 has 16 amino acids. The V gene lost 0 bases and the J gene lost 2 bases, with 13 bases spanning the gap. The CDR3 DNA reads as TGTGCCAGCAGTTACTCGAGCAGGTCCTCCAACACTGAAGCTTTCTTT. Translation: CASSYSSRSSNTEAFF.

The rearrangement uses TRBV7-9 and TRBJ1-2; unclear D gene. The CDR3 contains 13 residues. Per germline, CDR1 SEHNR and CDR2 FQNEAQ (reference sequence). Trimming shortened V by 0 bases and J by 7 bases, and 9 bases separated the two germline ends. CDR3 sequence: CASSLADLLGYTF. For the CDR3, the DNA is TGTGCCAGCAGCTTAGCAGACTTGCTTGGCTACACCTTC.

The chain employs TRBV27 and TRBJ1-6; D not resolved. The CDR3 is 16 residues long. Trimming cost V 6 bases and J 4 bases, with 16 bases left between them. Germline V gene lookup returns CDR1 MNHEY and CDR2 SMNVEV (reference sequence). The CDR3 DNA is TGTGCCAGCAGCTACCGAACAGCCTCGTATAATTCACCCCTCCACTTT. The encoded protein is CASSYRTASYNSPLHF.

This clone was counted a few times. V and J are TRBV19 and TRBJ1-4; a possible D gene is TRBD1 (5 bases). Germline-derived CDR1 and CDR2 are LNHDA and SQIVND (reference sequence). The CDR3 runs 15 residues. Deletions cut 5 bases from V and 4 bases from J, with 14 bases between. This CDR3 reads CASSADSNGNEKLFF. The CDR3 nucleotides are TGTGCCAGTAGTGCTGACAGTAACGGTAATGAAAAACTGTTTTTT.

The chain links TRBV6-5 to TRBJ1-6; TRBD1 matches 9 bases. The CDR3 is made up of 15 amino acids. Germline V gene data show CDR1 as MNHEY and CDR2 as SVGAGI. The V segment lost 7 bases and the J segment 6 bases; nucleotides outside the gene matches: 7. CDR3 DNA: TGTGCCAGCAAGATGGCGGGACAGGGTAATTCACCCCTCCACTTT. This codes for CASKMAGQGNSPLHF.

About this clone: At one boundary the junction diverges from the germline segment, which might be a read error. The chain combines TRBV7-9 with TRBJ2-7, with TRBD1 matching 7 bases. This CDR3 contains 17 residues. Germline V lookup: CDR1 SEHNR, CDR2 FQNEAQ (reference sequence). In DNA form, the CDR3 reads TGTTCCAGCAGCCCCCCCGCGACCAGGGGGAATTCCTACGAGCAGTACTTC. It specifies CSSSPPATRGNSYEQYF.

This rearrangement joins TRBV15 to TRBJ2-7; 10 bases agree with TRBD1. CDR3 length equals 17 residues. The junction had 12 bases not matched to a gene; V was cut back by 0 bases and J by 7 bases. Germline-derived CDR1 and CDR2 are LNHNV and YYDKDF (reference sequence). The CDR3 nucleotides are TGTGCCACCAGCAGAGATCGGAGGACAGGGGGTTTGATGGAGCAGTACTTC. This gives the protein CATSRDRRTGGLMEQYF.

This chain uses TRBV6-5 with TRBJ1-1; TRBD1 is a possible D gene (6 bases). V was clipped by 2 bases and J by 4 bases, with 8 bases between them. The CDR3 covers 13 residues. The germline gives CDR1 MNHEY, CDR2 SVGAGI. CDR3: CASSYRGGTEAFF. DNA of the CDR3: TGTGCCAGCAGTTACAGGGGGGGCACTGAAGCTTTCTTT.

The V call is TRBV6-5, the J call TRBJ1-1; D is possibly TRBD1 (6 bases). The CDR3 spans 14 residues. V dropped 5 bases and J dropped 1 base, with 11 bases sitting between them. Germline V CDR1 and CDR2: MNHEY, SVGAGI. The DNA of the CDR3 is TGTGCCAGCAGTCGACACAGGGAGAACACTGAAGCTTTCTTT. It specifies CASSRHRENTEAFF.

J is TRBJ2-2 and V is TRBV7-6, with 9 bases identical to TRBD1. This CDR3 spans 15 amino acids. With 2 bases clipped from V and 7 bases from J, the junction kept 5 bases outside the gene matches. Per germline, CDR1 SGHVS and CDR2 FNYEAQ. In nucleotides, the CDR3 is TGTGCCAGCAGCTTAAGACAGGGGGTTGACGGGGAGCTGTTTTTT. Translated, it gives CASSLRQGVDGELFF.

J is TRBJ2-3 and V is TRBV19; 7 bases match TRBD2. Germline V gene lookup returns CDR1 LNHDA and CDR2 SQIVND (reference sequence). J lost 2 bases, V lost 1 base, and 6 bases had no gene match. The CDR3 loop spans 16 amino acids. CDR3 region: CASSIGGGGDTDTQYF. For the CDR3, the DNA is TGTGCCAGTAGTATAGGGGGCGGGGGAGACACAGATACGCAGTATTTT.

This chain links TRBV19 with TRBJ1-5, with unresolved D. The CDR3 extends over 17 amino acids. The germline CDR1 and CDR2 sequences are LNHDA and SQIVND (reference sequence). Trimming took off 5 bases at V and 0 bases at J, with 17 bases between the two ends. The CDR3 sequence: CASSPRGSFDSNQPQHF. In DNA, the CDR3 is TGTGCCAGTAGTCCCCGGGGAAGCTTCGATAGCAATCAGCCCCAGCATTTT.